Each of the 22 T cell receptor beta chains below was sequenced from the same sample in a study of T cell repertoires in cytomegalovirus infection. TCRdb processed the reads anew with MiXCR; each CDR3 protein has one entry. The top ten hold over 10% of the sample, which has about 530,000 distinct CDR3 sequences, around 27% seen once. The sample taken for sequencing was PBMCs. The receptors come from a human donor in good health (CMV status not recorded). Some clones in this sample may be carry-over from other donors' samples.

The V call is TRBV6-5, the J call TRBJ2-7; TRBD2 aligns across 13 bases. V shed 6 bases, J shed 5 bases, and the junction held 7 bases outside the gene matches. This CDR3 comprises 15 residues. In germline, CDR1 is MNHEY, CDR2 SVGAGI. For the CDR3, the DNA is TGTGCCAGCAGACTCGGACTAGCGGGAGTCCACGAGCAGTACTTC. Translated, it gives CASRLGLAGVHEQYF.

This clonotype showed up just a few times. The V and J genes are TRBV12-3 or TRBV12-4 and TRBJ2-2; D is undetermined. This CDR3 comprises 11 residues. The CDR3 reads CAGWNTGELFF. CDR3 sequence (DNA): TGTGCGGGGTGGAACACCGGGGAGCTGTTTTTT.

J is TRBJ2-7 and V is TRBV27; 7 nucleotides line up with TRBD1. Germline-derived CDR1 and CDR2 are MNHEY and SMNVEV (reference sequence). The CDR3 runs 14 residues. Losses at the gene ends were 5 bases for V and 5 bases for J; bases not matched to a gene: 9. As DNA, the CDR3 is TGTGCCAGCAGTGTGACAGGGTCCAAGGACGAGCAGTACTTC. This translates into CASSVTGSKDEQYF.

V gene TRBV6-5 combines with J gene TRBJ2-1, with 10 bases that match TRBD2. CDR1 is MNHEY, CDR2 SVGAGI, per germline. This CDR3 spans 14 amino acids. After removal of 5 bases from V and 9 bases from J, the junction contained 7 bases not matched to a gene. The CDR3 loop is CASSPGTSDREQFF. The CDR3 bases are TGTGCCAGCAGTCCCGGGACTAGCGATCGTGAGCAGTTCTTC.

This clonotype was detected many times. This chain uses TRBV7-2 with TRBJ2-5; possibly TRBD2 for D (5 bases). Germline V CDR1 and CDR2: SGHTA, FQGNSA. Trimming took off 1 base at V and 4 bases at J, with 13 bases between the two ends. The CDR3 extends over 15 amino acids. The CDR3 DNA sequence: TGTGCCAGCAGCTTAGACTCGAAGAGCGGAGAGACCCAGTACTTC. The encoded protein is CASSLDSKSGETQYF. The full variable domain, rest sourced from reference TRBV7-2 and TRBJ2-5, is GAGVSQSPSNKVTEKGKDVELRCDPISGHTALYWYRQSLGQGLEFLIYFQGNSAPDKSGLPSDRFSAERTGGSVSTLTIQRTQQEDSAVYLCASSLDSKSGETQYFGPGTRLLVL.

This clonotype has a handful of counts. This chain connects TRBV11-1 to TRBJ2-5; D uncertain. V lost 5 bases to trimming and J lost 4 bases, with 14 bases between them. Germline loops: CDR1 SGHAT, CDR2 FQDESV (reference sequence). The CDR3 totals 14 residues. This chain's CDR3 is CASSLTSPTETQYF. The CDR3 DNA is TGTGCCAGCAGCCTGACCTCCCCGACAGAGACCCAGTACTTC.

This clonotype came up a few times. The chain joins TRBV6-5 to TRBJ1-2; possibly TRBD1 for D (6 bases). The CDR3 sequence is 14 residues long. The V and J ends lost 7 bases and 6 bases respectively, with 18 bases between them. From germline, CDR1 is MNHEY and CDR2 SVGAGI. The CDR3 DNA reads as TGTGCCAGCATGGAAACAGGGCGGGAGAATGGCTACACCTTC. This codes for CASMETGRENGYTF.

This clonotype has at least ten counts. The chain combines TRBV7-2 with TRBJ2-3; a weak D match, TRBD2 (6 bases). Germline assignment: CDR1 SGHTA and CDR2 FQGNSA. V lost 3 bases and J lost 2, with 12 bases in between. This CDR3 comprises 15 residues. The CDR3 nucleotides are TGTGCCAGCAGCTTGGGGGACTTCTCCACAGATACGCAGTATTTT. The encoded protein is CASSLGDFSTDTQYF.

The sample holds a few counts of this clonotype. The V call is TRBV30, the J call TRBJ2-7, with D possibly being TRBD1 (5 bases). The CDR3 extends over 13 amino acids. Trimming took 2 bases from V and 6 from J, leaving 14 bases between them. Germline values: CDR1 GTSNPN, CDR2 SVGIG (reference sequence). CDR3 residues: CAWSNLLGPEQYF. The CDR3, as DNA: TGTGCCTGGAGTAATTTATTGGGGCCCGAGCAGTACTTC. Supplemented by reference TRBV30 and TRBJ2-7, the full variable domain reads SQTIHQWPATLVQPVGSPLSLECTVEGTSNPNLYWYRQAAGRGLQLLFYSVGIGQISSEVPQNLSASRPQDRQFILSSKKLLLSDSGFYLCAWSNLLGPEQYFGPGTRLTVT.

This clonotype showed up just a few times. The chain joins TRBV12-3 or TRBV12-4 to TRBJ1-2, with D tentatively TRBD1 (6 bases). The length of the CDR3 is 17 residues. Deletions cut 4 bases from V and 1 base from J, with 19 bases between. CDR3 sequence (DNA): TGTGCCAGCAGTTATAATGGAGGGGGTATCCTTAACTATGGCTACACCTTC. Amino acid sequence: CASSYNGGGILNYGYTF.

This clonotype came up a few times. The chain uses TRBV20-1 and TRBJ2-6; possibly TRBD1 or TRBD2 for D (5 bases each). Germline CDR1 is DFQATT and CDR2 is SNEGSKA (reference sequence). Trimming pared 6 bases from V and 0 bases from J, leaving 15 bases between. The CDR3 covers 16 residues. In DNA, the CDR3 is TGCAGTGCCAGGGATGAGGGGTCCTCTGGGGCCAACGTCCTGACTTTC. Translating gives CSARDEGSSGANVLTF.

This chain uses TRBV6-6 with TRBJ1-2; 11 positions match TRBD1. Germline trimming cut 5 bases from V and 6 bases from J; bases unmatched to any gene: 11. There are 16 residues in the CDR3. Looked up from germline, CDR1 is MNHNY and CDR2 is SVGAGI (reference sequence). Here the CDR3 reads CASSATPGQGDNGYTF. As DNA, the CDR3 is TGTGCCAGCAGTGCGACCCCGGGACAGGGGGATAATGGCTACACCTTC.

The rearrangement joins TRBV20-1 to TRBJ2-1; 9 nucleotides align to TRBD2. This CDR3 spans 16 amino acids. Germline-derived CDR1 and CDR2 are DFQATT and SNEGSKA (reference sequence). With V trimmed by 0 bases and J by 7 bases, 10 bases remained unmatched. The chain's CDR3 is CSARDMTSGAGNEQFF. CDR3 in DNA: TGCAGTGCTAGAGATATGACTAGCGGAGCGGGGAATGAGCAGTTCTTC.

There are many counts of this clonotype. The rearrangement joins TRBV7-2 to TRBJ2-7; 10 positions agree with TRBD2. Trimming at V came to 1 base and at J to 4 bases, leaving 4 bases not matched to a gene. The CDR3 runs to 15 residues. Germline CDR1 and CDR2: SGHTA and FQGNSA. CDR3 sequence: CASSLGTSGRYEQYV. The CDR3 nucleotides read TGTGCCAGCAGCTTAGGGACTAGCGGCAGATACGAGCAGTACGTC.

The rearrangement joins TRBV11-2 to TRBJ2-1; D not certain. Trimming removed 4 bases from V and 8 bases from J, with 12 bases in between. This CDR3 comprises 13 residues. The germline gives CDR1 SGHAT, CDR2 FQNNGV. CDR3: CASSSLLRDEQFF. CDR3 nucleotides: TGTGCCAGCAGCTCCCTTCTTCGGGATGAGCAGTTCTTC.

This clonotype has only a few counts. The gene calls are TRBV28 and TRBJ2-5; TRBD1 might be the D (6 bases). Germline-derived CDR1 and CDR2 are MDHEN and SYDVKM. The CDR3 has 15 amino acids. V was shortened by 6 bases and J by 1 base, with 15 bases between the two germline ends. As DNA, the CDR3 is TGTGCCAGCAGCTCTCCGGGACAATCCCAAGAGACCCAGTACTTC. The encoded protein is CASSSPGQSQETQYF.

This clonotype occurred many times. V is TRBV20-1 and J is TRBJ2-1; the match to TRBD2 covers 7 bases. The ends lost 1 base at V and 1 base at J; junction bases unmatched: 10. The CDR3 totals 17 residues. Germline CDR1 and CDR2: DFQATT and SNEGSKA (reference sequence). DNA of the CDR3: TGCAGTGCTAGAGTTAAGGGAGGGAGTTTGTCCTACAATGAGCAGTTCTTC. It codes for CSARVKGGSLSYNEQFF.

This clonotype was detected a few times. The chain recombines TRBV4-1 with TRBJ1-2; 7 bases match TRBD1. J was trimmed by 4 bases and V by 3 bases; bases with no gene match: 2. Germline lookup yields CDR1 MGHRA and CDR2 YSYEKL. The CDR3 has 13 residues. The DNA for the CDR3 is TGCGCCAGCAGCCATGGGGACAGCTATGGCTACACCTTC. It translates to CASSHGDSYGYTF.

The rearrangement links TRBV11-2 to TRBJ1-4, with D possibly matching TRBD1 (6 bases). The CDR3 extends over 14 amino acids. V was clipped by 6 bases and J by 8 bases, with 16 bases between them. Germline V lookup: CDR1 SGHAT, CDR2 FQNNGV. This chain's CDR3 is CASSPGQQREKLFF. CDR3 DNA sequence: TGTGCCAGCAGTCCAGGACAGCAACGGGAAAAACTGTTTTTT.

V gene TRBV28 combines with J gene TRBJ1-2; 9 nucleotides line up with TRBD1. V dropped 5 bases and J dropped 8; count of bases not matched to a gene: 9. Germline-derived CDR1 and CDR2 are MDHEN and SYDVKM. This CDR3 contains 14 residues. CDR3 sequence reads: CASSLRTGAYGYTF. The CDR3 DNA reads TGTGCCAGCAGTCTACGGACAGGGGCATACGGCTACACCTTC.

This clonotype was found a few times. The chain carries TRBV28 and TRBJ2-2, with D uncertain. The germline V and J ends were trimmed by 5 bases and 6 bases, with 7 bases remaining between them. CDR3 size: 12 residues. Germline V gene sequence: CDR1 MDHEN, CDR2 SYDVKM. The chain's CDR3 is CASSVSAGELFF. In DNA, the CDR3 is TGTGCCAGCAGTGTATCTGCCGGGGAGCTGTTTTTT.

The sample holds a few counts of this clonotype. The chain couples TRBV6-5 to TRBJ2-2; 7 bases are shared with TRBD2. V was clipped by 0 bases and J by 0 bases; unmatched bases: 10. Germline CDR1 MNHEY, CDR2 SVGAGI. The CDR3 has 19 amino acids. The CDR3 reads CASSYSVSPGLTNTGELFF. In DNA form, the CDR3 reads TGTGCCAGCAGTTACTCCGTCTCACCGGGACTAACGAACACCGGGGAGCTGTTTTTT.